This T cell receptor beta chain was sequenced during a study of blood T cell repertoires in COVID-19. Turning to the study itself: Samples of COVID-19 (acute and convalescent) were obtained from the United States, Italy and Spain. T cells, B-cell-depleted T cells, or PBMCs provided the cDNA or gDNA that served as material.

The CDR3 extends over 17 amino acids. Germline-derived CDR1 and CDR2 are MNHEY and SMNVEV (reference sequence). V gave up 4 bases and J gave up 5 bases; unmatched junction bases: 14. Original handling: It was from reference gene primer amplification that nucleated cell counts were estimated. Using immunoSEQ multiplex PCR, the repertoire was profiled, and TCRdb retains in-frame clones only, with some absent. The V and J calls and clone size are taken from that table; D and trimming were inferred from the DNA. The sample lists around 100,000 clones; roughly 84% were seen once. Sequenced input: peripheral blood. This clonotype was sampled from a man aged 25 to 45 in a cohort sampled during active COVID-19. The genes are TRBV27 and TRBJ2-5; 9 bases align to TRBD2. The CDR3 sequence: CASSSLPWLAGLETQYF. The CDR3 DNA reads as TGTGCCAGCAGTTCTCTCCCCTGGCTAGCGGGGTTGGAGACCCAGTACTTC.